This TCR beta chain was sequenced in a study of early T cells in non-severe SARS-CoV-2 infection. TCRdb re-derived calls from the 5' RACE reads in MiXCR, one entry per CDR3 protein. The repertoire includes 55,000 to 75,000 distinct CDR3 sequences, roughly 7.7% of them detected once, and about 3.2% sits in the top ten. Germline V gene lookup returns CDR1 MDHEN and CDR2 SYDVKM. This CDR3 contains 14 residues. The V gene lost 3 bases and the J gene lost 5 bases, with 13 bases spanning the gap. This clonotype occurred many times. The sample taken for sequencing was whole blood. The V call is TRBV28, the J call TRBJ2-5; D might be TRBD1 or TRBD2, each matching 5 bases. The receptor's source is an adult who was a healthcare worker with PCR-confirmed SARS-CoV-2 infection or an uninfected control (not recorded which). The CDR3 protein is CASSFAGARETQYF. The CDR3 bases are TGTGCCAGCAGTTTCGCCGGGGCCCGTGAGACCCAGTACTTC.